This TCR beta chain appears in the sequencing data of a study of cytomegalovirus exposure and HLA in healthy donors. Whole-study context: A prior study identified just under 120 million unique TCR beta sequences from 180 million or so T cells. Findings and limits, study-wide: Investigators reported 150 to 200 TCR beta chains as tied to cytomegalovirus. The classifier reportedly diagnosed cytomegalovirus status with high sensitivity and specificity. In a later analysis, most CMV-associated TCR beta chains appeared HLA-restricted.

Amplification used 60 Vbeta primers and 13 Jbeta primers. Only in-frame clones appear in the TCRdb table, and some are missing; sequencing was by immunoSEQ multiplex PCR. This table holds some 160,000 clones, about 79% found once. With respect to this clone: What it binds is unknown.

This TCR was recovered from a woman between 25 and 40 years old in good health and CMV-seronegative. Sequencing was done on a sample of PBMCs.

The CDR3 region has the DNA TGTGCCTGGAGTGTAGGAACAGGGGACATCTATGGCTACACCTTC. As protein: CAWSVGTGDIYGYTF. This chain uses TRBV30 with TRBJ1-2; 7 bases map to TRBD1. The CDR3 contains 15 residues. After removal of 0 bases from V and 4 bases from J, the junction contained 8 bases not matched to a gene. CDR1 and CDR2 (germline): GTSNPN, SVGIG (reference sequence).